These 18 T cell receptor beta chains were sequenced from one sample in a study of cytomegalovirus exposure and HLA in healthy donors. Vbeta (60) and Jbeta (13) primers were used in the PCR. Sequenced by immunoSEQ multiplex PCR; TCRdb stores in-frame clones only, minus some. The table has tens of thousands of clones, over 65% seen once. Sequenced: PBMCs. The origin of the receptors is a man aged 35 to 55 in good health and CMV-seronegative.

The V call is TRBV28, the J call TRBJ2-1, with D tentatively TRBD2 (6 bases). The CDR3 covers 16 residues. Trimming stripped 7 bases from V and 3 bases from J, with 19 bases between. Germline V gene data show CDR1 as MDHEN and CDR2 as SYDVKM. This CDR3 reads CASTRTLSGNYNEQFF. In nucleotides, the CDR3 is TGTGCCAGCACACGAACCCTTAGCGGAAACTACAATGAGCAGTTCTTC.

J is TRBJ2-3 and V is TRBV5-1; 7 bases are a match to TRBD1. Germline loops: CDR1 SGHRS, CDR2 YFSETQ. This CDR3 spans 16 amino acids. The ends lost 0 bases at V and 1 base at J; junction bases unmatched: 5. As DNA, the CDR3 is TGCGCCAGCAGCTTGGTTCCTACAGGGGGCACAGATACGCAGTATTTT. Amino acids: CASSLVPTGGTDTQYF.

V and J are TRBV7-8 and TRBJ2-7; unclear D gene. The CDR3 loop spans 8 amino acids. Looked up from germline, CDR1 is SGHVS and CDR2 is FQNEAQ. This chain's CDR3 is CALFEQYF. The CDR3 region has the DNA TGTGCTTTATTCGAGCAGTACTTC. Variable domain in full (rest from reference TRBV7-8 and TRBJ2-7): GAGVSQSPRYKVAKRGQDVALRCDPISGHVSLFWYQQALGQGPEFLTYFQNEAQLDKSGLPSDRFFAERPEGSVSTLKIQRTQQEDSAVYLCALFEQYFGPGTRLTVT.

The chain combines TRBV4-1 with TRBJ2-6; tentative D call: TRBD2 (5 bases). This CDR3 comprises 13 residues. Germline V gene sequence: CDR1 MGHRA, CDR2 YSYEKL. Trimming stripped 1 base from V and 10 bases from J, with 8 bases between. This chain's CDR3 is CASSQGSGNVLTF. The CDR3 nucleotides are TGCGCCAGCAGCCAAGGAAGCGGAAACGTCCTGACTTTC.

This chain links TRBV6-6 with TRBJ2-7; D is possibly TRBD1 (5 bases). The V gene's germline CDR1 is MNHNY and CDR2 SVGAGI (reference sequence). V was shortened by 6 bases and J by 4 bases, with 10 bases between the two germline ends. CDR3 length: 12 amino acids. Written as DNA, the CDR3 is TGTGCCAGCAGCCAGGACAATTACGAGCAGTACTTC. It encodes CASSQDNYEQYF.

The CDR3 here is CSVEEYGYTF. The CDR3 region has the DNA TGCAGCGTTGAGGAGTATGGCTACACCTTC. The rearrangement joins TRBV29-1 to TRBJ1-2, with D unresolved. Germline CDR1 and CDR2: SQVTM and ANQGSEA. V was shortened by 3 bases and J by 5 bases, with 4 bases between the two germline ends. The CDR3 has 10 amino acids.

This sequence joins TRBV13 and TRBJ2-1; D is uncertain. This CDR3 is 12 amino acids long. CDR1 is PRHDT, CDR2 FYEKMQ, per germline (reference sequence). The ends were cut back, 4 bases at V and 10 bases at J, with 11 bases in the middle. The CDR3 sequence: CASSSDWPEQFF. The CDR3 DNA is TGTGCCAGCAGCTCCGACTGGCCGGAGCAGTTCTTC.

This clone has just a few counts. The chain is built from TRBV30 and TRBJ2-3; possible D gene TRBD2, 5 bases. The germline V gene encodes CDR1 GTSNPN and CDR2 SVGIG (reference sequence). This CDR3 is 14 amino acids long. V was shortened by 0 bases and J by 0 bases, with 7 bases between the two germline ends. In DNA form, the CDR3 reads TGTGCCTGGAGTGTTGGACTTAGCACAGATACGCAGTATTTT. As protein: CAWSVGLSTDTQYF. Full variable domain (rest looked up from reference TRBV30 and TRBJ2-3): SQTIHQWPATLVQPVGSPLSLECTVEGTSNPNLYWYRQAAGRGLQLLFYSVGIGQISSEVPQNLSASRPQDRQFILSSKKLLLSDSGFYLCAWSVGLSTDTQYFGPGTRLTVL.

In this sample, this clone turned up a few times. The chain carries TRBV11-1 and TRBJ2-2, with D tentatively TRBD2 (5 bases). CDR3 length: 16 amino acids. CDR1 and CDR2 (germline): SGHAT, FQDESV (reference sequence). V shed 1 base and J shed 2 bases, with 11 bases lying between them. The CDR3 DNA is TGTGCCAGCAGCTTAGATGGCGGGCCTAACACCGGGGAGCTGTTTTTT. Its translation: CASSLDGGPNTGELFF.

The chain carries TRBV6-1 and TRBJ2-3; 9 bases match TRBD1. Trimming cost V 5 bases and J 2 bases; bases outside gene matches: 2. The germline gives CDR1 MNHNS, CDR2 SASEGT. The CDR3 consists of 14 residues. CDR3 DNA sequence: TGTGCCAGCAGTCGGACAGGGGACACAGATACGCAGTATTTT. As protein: CASSRTGDTDTQYF.

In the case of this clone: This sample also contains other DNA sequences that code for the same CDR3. CDR3 DNA: TGTGCCTGGAGTAAAAGCGGGTCGTACAATGAGCAGTTCTTC. Amino acid sequence: CAWSKSGSYNEQFF. The J gene is TRBJ2-1, the V gene TRBV30, with D tentatively TRBD2 (6 bases). Trimming removed 2 bases at V and 4 bases at J, with 12 bases between. CDR1 GTSNPN and CDR2 SVGIG come from the germline V gene (reference sequence). This CDR3 region has 14 residues. The variable domain in full, with the rest retrieved from reference TRBV30 and TRBJ2-1, is SQTIHQWPATLVQPVGSPLSLECTVEGTSNPNLYWYRQAAGRGLQLLFYSVGIGQISSEVPQNLSASRPQDRQFILSSKKLLLSDSGFYLCAWSKSGSYNEQFFGPGTRLTVL.

The CDR3 DNA is TGTGCCAGCAGCTTTGGGACTAGCGTTTGGGAGCAGTTCTTC. It is translated as CASSFGTSVWEQFF. The J gene is TRBJ2-1, the V gene TRBV13, with 10 bases lining up with TRBD2. Trimming took 3 bases from V and 10 from J; bases not matched to a gene: 6. Germline loops: CDR1 PRHDT, CDR2 FYEKMQ (reference sequence). The CDR3 has 14 residues.

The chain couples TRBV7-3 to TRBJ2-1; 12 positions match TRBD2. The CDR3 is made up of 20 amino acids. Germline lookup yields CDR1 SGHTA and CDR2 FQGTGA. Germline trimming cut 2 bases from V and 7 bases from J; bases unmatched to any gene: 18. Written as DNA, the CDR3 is TGTGCCAGCAGCTTACAGGGGGGGCCTAGCGGGAGGGCCACGGTGAATGAGCAGTTCTTC. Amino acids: CASSLQGGPSGRATVNEQFF.

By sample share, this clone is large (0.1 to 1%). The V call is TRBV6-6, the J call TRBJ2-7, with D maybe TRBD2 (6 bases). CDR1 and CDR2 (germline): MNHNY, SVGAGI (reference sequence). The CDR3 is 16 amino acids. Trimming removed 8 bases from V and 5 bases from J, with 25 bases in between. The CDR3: CASSPPIGRERNEQYF. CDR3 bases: TGTGCCAGCTCCCCCCCCATAGGGCGGGAAAGGAACGAGCAGTACTTC.

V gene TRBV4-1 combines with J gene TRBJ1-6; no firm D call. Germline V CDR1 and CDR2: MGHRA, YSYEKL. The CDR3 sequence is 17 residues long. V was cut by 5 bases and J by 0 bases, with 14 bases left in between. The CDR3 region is CASSKTDTSSYNSPLHF. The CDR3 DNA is TGCGCCAGCAGCAAGACTGATACAAGCTCCTATAATTCACCCCTCCACTTT.

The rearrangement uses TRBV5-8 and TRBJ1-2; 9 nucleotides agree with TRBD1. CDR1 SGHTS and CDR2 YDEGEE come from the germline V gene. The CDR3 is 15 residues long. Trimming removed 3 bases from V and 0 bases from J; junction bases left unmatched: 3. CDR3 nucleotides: TGTGCCAGCAGCTGGGGGACAGGGACTAACTATGGCTACACCTTC. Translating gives CASSWGTGTNYGYTF.

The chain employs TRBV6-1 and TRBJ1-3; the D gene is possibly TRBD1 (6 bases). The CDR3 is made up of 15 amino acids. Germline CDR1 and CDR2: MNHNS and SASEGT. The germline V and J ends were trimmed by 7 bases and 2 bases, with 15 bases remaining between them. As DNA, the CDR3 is TGTGCCAGCACCAGCACAGGGAAAGCTGGAAACACCATATATTTT. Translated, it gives CASTSTGKAGNTIYF.

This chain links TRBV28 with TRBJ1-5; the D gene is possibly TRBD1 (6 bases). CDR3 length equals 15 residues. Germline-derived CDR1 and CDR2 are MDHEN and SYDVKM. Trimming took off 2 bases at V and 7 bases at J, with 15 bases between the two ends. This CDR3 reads CASSLKGGGGQPQHF. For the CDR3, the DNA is TGTGCCAGCAGTTTAAAGGGGGGAGGGGGGCAGCCCCAGCATTTT.